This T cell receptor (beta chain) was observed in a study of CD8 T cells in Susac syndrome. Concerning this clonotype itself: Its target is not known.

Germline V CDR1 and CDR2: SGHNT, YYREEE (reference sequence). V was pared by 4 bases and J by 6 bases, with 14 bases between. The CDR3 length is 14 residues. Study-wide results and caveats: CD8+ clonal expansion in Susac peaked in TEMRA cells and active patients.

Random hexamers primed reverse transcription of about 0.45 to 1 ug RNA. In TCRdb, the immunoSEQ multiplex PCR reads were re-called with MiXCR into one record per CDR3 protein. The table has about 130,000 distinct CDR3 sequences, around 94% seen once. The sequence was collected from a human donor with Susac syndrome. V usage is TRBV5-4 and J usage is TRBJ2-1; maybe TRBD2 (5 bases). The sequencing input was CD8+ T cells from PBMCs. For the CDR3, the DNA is TGTGCCAGCAGCGATTACGGACTGAGCAATGAGCAGTTCTTC. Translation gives CASSDYGLSNEQFF.